Below are 18 T cell receptor beta chains sequenced from a single sample in a study of blood T cell repertoires in COVID-19. Measured with immunoSEQ multiplex PCR; TCRdb has only the in-frame clones, and not every one. Here the sample spans roughly 220,000 clones, 80% being singletons. What was sequenced was PBMCs or T cells enriched from blood (not recorded which). Receptor source: a man aged 25 to 45 with acute COVID-19.

The V gene is TRBV3-1 (or the pseudogene TRBV3-2), the J gene TRBJ2-3; unclear D gene. Germline V gives CDR1 LGHDT, CDR2 YNNKEL (reference sequence). With 3 bases removed from V and 8 bases from J, the gap between germline ends came to 15 bases. The CDR3 sequence is 14 residues long. DNA of the CDR3: TGTGCCAGCAGCCACCTAGAACGAGGTGGTACGCAGTATTTT. Translation: CASSHLERGGTQYF.

The sample holds one count of this clone. V is TRBV30 and J is TRBJ1-3, with D unclear. Trimming removed 0 bases at V and 1 base at J, with 10 bases between. The CDR3 runs to 15 residues. The germline V gene has CDR1 GTSNPN and CDR2 SVGIG (reference sequence). The CDR3 sequence: CAWSVRRGSGNTIYF. In DNA, the CDR3 is TGTGCCTGGAGTGTACGTCGGGGATCTGGAAACACCATATATTTT. Supplemented by reference TRBV30 and TRBJ1-3, the full variable domain reads SQTIHQWPATLVQPVGSPLSLECTVEGTSNPNLYWYRQAAGRGLQLLFYSVGIGQISSEVPQNLSASRPQDRQFILSSKKLLLSDSGFYLCAWSVRRGSGNTIYFGEGSWLTVV.

The chain uses TRBV24-1 and TRBJ2-7, with 7 bases that match TRBD2. The trim removed 5 bases at V and 0 bases at J, leaving 6 bases unmatched. CDR1 and CDR2 from the germline V gene are KGHDR and SFDVKD. The length of the CDR3 is 15 residues. The CDR3 is CATSGSAGYSYEQYF. The CDR3, as DNA: TGTGCCACCAGTGGTTCAGCGGGGTACTCCTACGAGCAGTACTTC.

This clone was counted a single time. The gene calls are TRBV19 and TRBJ1-5; no definite D call. Germline V lookup: CDR1 LNHDA, CDR2 SQIVND (reference sequence). Trimming stripped 2 bases from V and 5 bases from J, with 13 bases between. The CDR3 sequence is 15 residues long. CDR3 in amino acids: CASSISGFGDQPQHF. Here the CDR3 DNA reads TGTGCCAGTAGTATATCGGGGTTCGGGGATCAGCCCCAGCATTTT.

A word on this clone: Distinct nucleotide sequences in the sample also encode this CDR3. CDR3 coding DNA: TGTGCCAGCAGCAACGAAGACGACAGGGCGGCGCATCAGCCCCAGCATTTT. Translated: CASSNEDDRAAHQPQHF. The chain joins TRBV21-1 to TRBJ1-5; the listed D gene, TRBD1, was not tested against the DNA. TRBV21-1 is a recognized pseudogene. The CDR3 sequence is 17 residues long.

As DNA, the CDR3 is TGTGCCAGCAGCCCCCGGGGTGGCAATCAGCCCCAGCATTTT. Its translation: CASSPRGGNQPQHF. This sequence joins TRBV3-1 (or the pseudogene TRBV3-2) and TRBJ1-5; D is unclear. Germline V gives CDR1 LGHDT, CDR2 YNNKEL (reference sequence). The V end lost 4 bases, the J end lost 2 bases, and 9 bases lay between the germline ends. CDR3 size: 14 residues.

This clone was counted between two and nine times. V gene TRBV19 combines with J gene TRBJ1-1; 7 nucleotides align to TRBD1. The length of the CDR3 is 15 residues. Germline assignment: CDR1 LNHDA and CDR2 SQIVND (reference sequence). The trim removed 4 bases at V and 1 base at J, leaving 6 bases unmatched. The CDR3 DNA reads TGTGCCAGTAGTAGGGAGACAGGGACGAACACTGAAGCTTTCTTT. Amino acids: CASSRETGTNTEAFF. Full variable domain (remainder filled in from reference TRBV19 and TRBJ1-1): DGGITQSPKYLFRKEGQNVTLSCEQNLNHDAMYWYRQDPGQGLRLIYYSQIVNDFQKGDIAEGYSVSREKKESFPLTVTSAQKNPTAFYLCASSRETGTNTEAFFGQGTRLTVV.

The chain has TRBV28 and TRBJ1-2, with 8 positions matching TRBD1. The J segment lost 7 bases and the V segment lost 3 bases, leaving 7 bases of the junction unmatched. Germline CDR1 reads MDHEN; CDR2 reads SYDVKM. This CDR3 region has 14 residues. The CDR3 DNA reads TGTGCCAGCAGTTTTCGATCAGGGGGCTCTGGCTACACCTTC. Translation gives CASSFRSGGSGYTF.

V is TRBV5-6 and J is TRBJ2-7; 11 bases are shared with TRBD1. The CDR3 loop spans 16 amino acids. CDR1 SGHDT and CDR2 YYEEEE come from the germline V gene. The V and J ends lost 5 bases and 7 bases, in that order; junction bases with no gene match: 14. The chain's CDR3 is CASRPEGQGDLREQYF. DNA of the CDR3: TGTGCCAGCAGGCCTGAGGGACAGGGGGACCTTCGGGAGCAGTACTTC.

V and J are TRBV5-5 and TRBJ1-2; 7 bases agree with TRBD1. The V gene's germline CDR1 is SGHKS and CDR2 YYEKEE (reference sequence). This CDR3 spans 14 amino acids. Losses at the gene ends were 7 bases for V and 4 bases for J; bases not matched to a gene: 10. The CDR3 is CASDRAMFPYGYTF. As DNA, the CDR3 is TGTGCCAGCGACAGGGCGATGTTCCCCTATGGCTACACCTTC.

The DNA of the CDR3 is TGTGCCAGCAGTTTGGGCCCCGGGACAGCCTACGAGCAGTACTTC. Encoded protein: CASSLGPGTAYEQYF. The rearrangement uses TRBV28 and TRBJ2-7, with TRBD1 identical over 7 bases. Losses at the gene ends were 3 bases for V and 2 bases for J; bases not matched to a gene: 7. CDR3 length equals 15 residues. Germline CDR1 is MDHEN and CDR2 is SYDVKM.

V and J are TRBV28 and TRBJ1-6, with 7 bases matching TRBD1. CDR1 is MDHEN, CDR2 SYDVKM, per germline. The CDR3 spans 15 residues. The V and J ends lost 5 bases and 7 bases, in that order; junction bases with no gene match: 8. The DNA for the CDR3 is TGTGCCAGCAGTCCCTCCGGGACAGAAAATTCACCCCTCCACTTT. Its translation: CASSPSGTENSPLHF.

This clone was counted many times. V usage is TRBV7-6 and J usage is TRBJ1-3; 7 bases agree with TRBD1. This CDR3 comprises 16 residues. V lost 5 bases, J lost 0 bases, and 7 bases stayed unmatched. CDR1 and CDR2 from the germline V gene are SGHVS and FNYEAQ. CDR3 in amino acids: CASSNPGTVSGNTIYF. The DNA of the CDR3 is TGTGCCAGCAGCAACCCCGGGACAGTCTCTGGAAACACCATATATTTT.

The J gene is TRBJ2-5, the V gene TRBV3-1 (or the pseudogene TRBV3-2); D not resolved. The germline CDR1 and CDR2 sequences are LGHDT and YNNKEL (reference sequence). Trimming took 0 bases from V and 1 from J, leaving 18 bases between them. CDR3 length equals 18 residues. The CDR3 is CASSQEHPGGSAQETQYF. The CDR3 nucleotides read TGTGCCAGCAGCCAAGAACACCCCGGCGGCTCGGCCCAAGAGACCCAGTACTTC.

The chain carries TRBV18 and TRBJ1-1; D call uncertain. The CDR3 has 14 amino acids. Germline V lookup: CDR1 KGHSH, CDR2 LQKENI. V lost 3 bases and J 5 bases, leaving 13 bases between the germline ends. As DNA, the CDR3 is TGTGCCAGCTCACCGGACCTGACGGGGACTGAAGCTTTCTTT. It translates to CASSPDLTGTEAFF.

This chain connects TRBV10-3 to TRBJ2-7, with TRBD1 matching 9 bases. Per the germline V gene, CDR1 is ENHRY and CDR2 is SYGVKD. The trim removed 3 bases at V and 3 bases at J, leaving 6 bases unmatched. CDR3 size: 15 residues. CDR3 in amino acids: CAISDHGTGIYEQYF. The CDR3 bases are TGTGCCATCAGTGACCACGGGACAGGGATCTACGAGCAGTACTTC.

The rearrangement uses TRBV25-1 and TRBJ2-2; D possibly corresponds to TRBD1 (6 bases). Germline V lookup: CDR1 MGHDK, CDR2 SYGVNS. Trimming pared 1 base from V and 4 bases from J, leaving 7 bases between. This CDR3 is 14 amino acids long. The CDR3 DNA reads TGTGCCAGCAGTGAATCAGGGGTCACCGGGGAGCTGTTTTTT. This encodes CASSESGVTGELFF.

This clone was counted a single time. The rearrangement uses TRBV27 and TRBJ2-3; TRBD2 agrees at 9 bases. With 3 bases clipped from V and 3 bases from J, the junction kept 4 bases outside the gene matches. The CDR3 has 15 residues. Germline V CDR1 and CDR2: MNHEY, SMNVEV (reference sequence). This chain's CDR3 is CASSFVAGVTDTQYF. CDR3 coding DNA: TGTGCCAGCAGTTTCGTAGCGGGGGTTACAGATACGCAGTATTTT.